Below, 12 T cell receptor beta chains from the same sample are listed, as sequenced in a study of blood T cell repertoires in COVID-19. Some clones are missing from TCRdb's copy, which holds only in-frame ones; the method was immunoSEQ multiplex PCR. Of 37,000 or so clones in the sample, approximately 86% are singletons; the top ten hold roughly two thirds. Sequencing was done on a sample of peripheral blood. These TCRs come from a man aged 70 or older with acute or convalescent COVID-19.

In its sample, this clone was seen a few times. The V call is TRBV5-1, the J call TRBJ1-1; D remains ambiguous. V was shortened by 3 bases and J by 5 bases, with 14 bases between the two germline ends. There are 14 residues in the CDR3. Germline CDR1 and CDR2: SGHRS and YFSETQ. In DNA form, the CDR3 reads TGCGCCAGCAGCTCCTGGCCGGGTCGGACTGAAGCTTTCTTT. Protein product: CASSSWPGRTEAFF.

CDR3 region: CASSSPLRDEQYF. CDR3 nucleotide sequence: TGTGCCAGCAGCTCCCCCTTGAGGGACGAGCAGTACTTC. The chain recombines TRBV7-8 with TRBJ2-7; possible D gene TRBD2, 5 bases. V lost 4 bases and J 5 bases, leaving 12 bases between the germline ends. The germline V gene has CDR1 SGHVS and CDR2 FQNEAQ. The CDR3 spans 13 residues.

In its sample, this clone was seen a few times. V and J are TRBV30 and TRBJ1-5; possibly TRBD1 for D (6 bases). Germline V CDR1 and CDR2: GTSNPN, SVGIG (reference sequence). The V and J ends lost 0 bases and 2 bases respectively, with 8 bases between them. This CDR3 contains 14 residues. CDR3 amino acids: CAWSVYRGNQPQHF. CDR3 nucleotides: TGTGCCTGGAGTGTATACAGGGGCAATCAGCCCCAGCATTTT.

V gene TRBV19 combines with J gene TRBJ2-2; 10 bases fit TRBD2. CDR1 and CDR2 from the germline V gene are LNHDA and SQIVND (reference sequence). Losses at the gene ends were 3 bases for V and 5 bases for J; bases not matched to a gene: 12. The length of the CDR3 is 18 residues. Here the CDR3 reads CASSITVPSGRYTGELFF. DNA of the CDR3: TGTGCCAGTAGTATTACAGTCCCTAGCGGGAGATATACCGGGGAGCTGTTTTTT. Full variable domain (remainder filled in from reference TRBV19 and TRBJ2-2): DGGITQSPKYLFRKEGQNVTLSCEQNLNHDAMYWYRQDPGQGLRLIYYSQIVNDFQKGDIAEGYSVSREKKESFPLTVTSAQKNPTAFYLCASSITVPSGRYTGELFFGEGSRLTVL.

The rearrangement links TRBV7-2 to TRBJ2-3, with D perhaps matching TRBD2 (7 bases). V gave up 7 bases and J gave up 4 bases, with 12 bases separating them. Germline CDR1 reads SGHTA; CDR2 reads FQGNSA. The CDR3 sequence is 13 residues long. CDR3 coding DNA: TGTGCCAGCAAAGGGGGGGCGGCAGATACGCAGTATTTT. Translated, it gives CASKGGAADTQYF.

The chain couples TRBV28 to TRBJ2-3; 8 bases fit TRBD2. Germline V gene data show CDR1 as MDHEN and CDR2 as SYDVKM. Unmatched junction bases numbered 8, after V lost 3 bases and J lost 3 bases. This CDR3 contains 16 residues. CDR3 DNA sequence: TGTGCCAGCAGTTTTGGAGGAGCGGGAGTTACAGATACGCAGTATTTT. Protein product: CASSFGGAGVTDTQYF.

This clone has just a few counts. The V gene is TRBV28, the J gene TRBJ2-7; D unresolved. The CDR3 totals 13 residues. Trimming stripped 5 bases from V and 6 bases from J, with 14 bases between. Germline V gives CDR1 MDHEN, CDR2 SYDVKM. The DNA for the CDR3 is TGTGCCAGCAGTATCTCCCCCATCGGCGAGCAGTACTTC. Translation: CASSISPIGEQYF.

The rearrangement links TRBV27 to TRBJ1-6, with 8 bases fitting TRBD1. This CDR3 region has 16 residues. V shed 1 base and J 5 bases; nucleotides not matched to a gene: 4. Germline V gene data show CDR1 as MNHEY and CDR2 as SMNVEV (reference sequence). CDR3 sequence (DNA): TGTGCCAGCAGTTTATGGACAGGGAGTAATAATTCACCCCTCCACTTT. Translated, it gives CASSLWTGSNNSPLHF.

The chain combines TRBV7-3 with TRBJ2-3, with 12 bases aligning to TRBD2. Germline values: CDR1 SGHTA, CDR2 FQGTGA. This CDR3 contains 18 residues. V gave up 1 base and J gave up 6 bases; unmatched junction bases: 11. CDR3 amino acids: CASSLMGPSGRGADTQYF. CDR3 sequence (DNA): TGTGCCAGCAGCTTAATGGGCCCTAGCGGGAGGGGGGCGGATACGCAGTATTTT.

This chain links TRBV6-2 or TRBV6-3 with TRBJ2-1; tentatively, D is TRBD2 (5 bases). The V gene lost 2 bases and the J gene lost 5 bases, with 7 bases spanning the gap. The CDR3 sequence is 13 residues long. Germline V gene data show CDR1 as MNHEY and CDR2 as SVGEGT. CDR3 in amino acids: CASSYRENNEQFF. The CDR3 DNA reads as TGTGCCAGCAGTTACCGGGAAAACAATGAGCAGTTCTTC.

The chain employs TRBV7-2 and TRBJ1-1; TRBD1 is a possible D gene (5 bases). The CDR3 loop spans 16 amino acids. The germline gives CDR1 SGHTA, CDR2 FQGNSA. Trimming shortened V by 0 bases and J by 5 bases, and 16 bases separated the two germline ends. Written as DNA, the CDR3 is TGTGCCAGCAGCTTAGCCGTACCAACCACAGGTACTGAAGCTTTCTTT. Amino acids: CASSLAVPTTGTEAFF.

The gene calls are TRBV29-1 and TRBJ2-3; D uncertain. With 5 bases removed from V and 6 bases from J, the gap between germline ends came to 12 bases. CDR1 and CDR2 (germline): SQVTM, ANQGSEA. This CDR3 spans 12 amino acids. The CDR3 nucleotides read TGCAGCGTTACTCCGTCGCCCGATACGCAGTATTTT. The encoded protein is CSVTPSPDTQYF.